Listed here are 27 T cell receptor beta chains from one sample, sequenced in a study of cytomegalovirus exposure and HLA in healthy donors. Profiling relied on immunoSEQ multiplex PCR, and the TCRdb table lists in-frame clones only, not all of them. The sample has some 180,000 clones; 80% to 85% are singletons. The sequencing sample was made of PBMCs. The origin of the receptors is a woman aged 25 to 39 in good health and CMV-seronegative.

The J gene is TRBJ1-4, the V gene TRBV4-2; D remains ambiguous. Germline CDR1 is LGHNA and CDR2 is YNFKEQ. The CDR3 spans 15 residues. V lost 8 bases and J lost 0, with 13 bases in between. The CDR3 loop is CASLPHTATNEKLFF. The CDR3 bases are TGTGCCAGCTTGCCCCACACAGCAACTAATGAAAAACTGTTTTTT.

The genes are TRBV18 and TRBJ1-2; a possible D gene is TRBD1 (6 bases). Germline CDR1 reads KGHSH; CDR2 reads LQKENI. V shed 4 bases and J shed 2 bases, with 11 bases lying between them. The CDR3 is 14 amino acids. CDR3 sequence (DNA): TGTGCCAGCTCACAGACAGGAGAGAACTATGGCTACACCTTC. Translation gives CASSQTGENYGYTF.

The V and J genes are TRBV18 and TRBJ1-1; 8 nucleotides agree with TRBD1. Germline values: CDR1 KGHSH, CDR2 LQKENI. This CDR3 has 13 amino acids. V lost 5 bases and J lost 6; bases outside the gene matches: 5. This chain's CDR3 is CASSTGTGSEAFF. The CDR3 DNA reads as TGTGCCAGCTCAACTGGGACAGGTTCTGAAGCTTTCTTT.

This clone was detected only once. V and J are TRBV4-1 and TRBJ2-3; 8 bases line up with TRBD1. CDR3 length equals 16 residues. Germline CDR1 MGHRA, CDR2 YSYEKL. Trimming at V came to 3 bases and at J to 2 bases, leaving 7 bases not matched to a gene. This CDR3 is CASSQGRGRITDTQYF. The CDR3 DNA is TGCGCCAGCAGCCAGGGCAGGGGGCGGATCACAGATACGCAGTATTTT.

The V call is TRBV5-1, the J call TRBJ2-7; 9 nucleotides line up with TRBD1. The V segment lost 5 bases and the J segment 3 bases; nucleotides outside the gene matches: 9. CDR1 is SGHRS, CDR2 YFSETQ, per germline. The CDR3 spans 15 residues. CDR3 amino acids: CASRARQGVSYEQYF. CDR3 sequence (DNA): TGCGCCAGCAGGGCTCGACAGGGGGTAAGCTACGAGCAGTACTTC.

This chain links TRBV14 with TRBJ2-1; 12 bases align to TRBD2. Germline V gene lookup returns CDR1 SGHDN and CDR2 FVKESK. The CDR3 length is 15 residues. V shed 3 bases, J shed 7 bases, and the junction held 4 bases outside the gene matches. CDR3 loop: CASSQTSGSRNEQFF. CDR3 coding DNA: TGTGCCAGCAGCCAGACTAGCGGGAGCAGGAATGAGCAGTTCTTC. The variable domain in full, completed from reference TRBV14 and TRBJ2-1, reads EAGVTQFPSHSVIEKGQTVTLRCDPISGHDNLYWYRRVMGKEIKFLLHFVKESKQDESGMPNNRFLAERTGGTYSTLKVQPAELEDSGVYFCASSQTSGSRNEQFFGPGTRLTVL.

There are a few counts of this clone. The rearrangement joins TRBV28 to TRBJ2-6, with D hard to call. The CDR3 consists of 16 residues. Germline assignment: CDR1 MDHEN and CDR2 SYDVKM. V dropped 2 bases and J dropped 3 bases, with 11 bases sitting between them. The CDR3 coding sequence is TGTGCCAGCAGTTTAGGCCCCCTTGGTGGGGCCAACGTCCTGACTTTC. Encoded protein: CASSLGPLGGANVLTF.

The V and J genes are TRBV12-5 and TRBJ2-1, with TRBD1 as a possible D gene (6 bases). This CDR3 contains 17 residues. Trimming took off 2 bases at V and 5 bases at J, with 19 bases between the two ends. CDR1 is LGHNT, CDR2 FRNRAP, per germline. CDR3 loop: CASGLTRERGTDNEQFF. As DNA, the CDR3 is TGTGCTAGTGGTTTGACCAGGGAAAGGGGGACCGACAATGAGCAGTTCTTC. The entire variable domain, with the rest obtained from reference TRBV12-5 and TRBJ2-1, is as follows: DARVTQTPRHKVTEMGQEVTMRCQPILGHNTVFWYRQTMMQGLELLAYFRNRAPLDDSGMPKDRFSAEMPDATLATLKIQPSEPRDSAVYFCASGLTRERGTDNEQFFGPGTRLTVL.

This clone was seen a few times. This chain links TRBV30 with TRBJ1-5; 7 positions agree with TRBD1. With V trimmed by 2 bases and J by 3 bases, 7 bases remained unmatched. The CDR3 length is 15 residues. Germline V CDR1 and CDR2: GTSNPN, SVGIG (reference sequence). CDR3: CAWSTTGADNQPQHF. Here the CDR3 DNA reads TGTGCCTGGAGTACCACAGGGGCCGACAATCAGCCCCAGCATTTT.

J is TRBJ2-7 and V is TRBV28, with D unclear. Germline loops: CDR1 MDHEN, CDR2 SYDVKM. This CDR3 comprises 14 residues. Trimming removed 3 bases at V and 4 bases at J, with 13 bases between. CDR3 protein: CASSFTATLYEQYF. CDR3 coding DNA: TGTGCCAGCAGTTTCACAGCTACGCTGTACGAGCAGTACTTC.

The chain couples TRBV7-3 to TRBJ2-1; 9 nucleotides match TRBD2. The germline V gene has CDR1 SGHTA and CDR2 FQGTGA. With V trimmed by 5 bases and J by 2 bases, 4 bases remained unmatched. The CDR3 spans 15 residues. CDR3 in amino acids: CASSPRLAAYNEQFF. The CDR3 DNA reads TGTGCCAGCAGCCCCCGACTAGCGGCCTACAATGAGCAGTTCTTC.

V usage is TRBV19 and J usage is TRBJ2-1, with TRBD2 matching over 11 bases. CDR3 length: 15 residues. V was clipped by 6 bases and J by 2 bases; unmatched bases: 3. Germline CDR1 and CDR2: LNHDA and SQIVND (reference sequence). The CDR3 DNA is TGTGCCAGTAGAAATAGCGGGAGGGCCTACAATGAGCAGTTCTTC. The encoded protein is CASRNSGRAYNEQFF.

The chain is built from TRBV7-8 and TRBJ2-7; 12 nucleotides match TRBD2. CDR3 length equals 15 residues. V dropped 5 bases and J dropped 4; count of bases not matched to a gene: 6. Germline CDR1 SGHVS, CDR2 FQNEAQ. The DNA of the CDR3 is TGTGCCAGCAGCCCTAGCGGGAGGGGTATGTACGAGCAGTACTTC. Translated, it gives CASSPSGRGMYEQYF.

This clone has more than one count but fewer than ten. V usage is TRBV11-2 and J usage is TRBJ1-3; tentative D call: TRBD1 (6 bases). Germline CDR1 SGHAT, CDR2 FQNNGV. With 6 bases removed from V and 4 bases from J, the gap between germline ends came to 13 bases. This CDR3 has 14 residues. The chain's CDR3 is CASRRRGSGNTIYF. DNA for the CDR3: TGTGCCAGCAGGCGCAGGGGCTCCGGAAACACCATATATTTT.

This chain joins TRBV5-1 and TRBJ1-1, with D maybe TRBD1 (5 bases). Germline V gene lookup returns CDR1 SGHRS and CDR2 YFSETQ. This CDR3 comprises 14 residues. Trimming removed 3 bases from V and 0 bases from J, with 9 bases in between. CDR3 in amino acids: CASSSTVLNTEAFF. Here the CDR3 DNA reads TGCGCCAGCAGCTCGACAGTGCTGAACACTGAAGCTTTCTTT.

The chain employs TRBV7-3 and TRBJ2-1; D perhaps matches TRBD1 (6 bases). V was cut by 4 bases and J by 7 bases, with 11 bases left in between. The CDR3 is 13 residues long. Germline V gives CDR1 SGHTA, CDR2 FQGTGA. DNA for the CDR3: TGTGCCAGCAGCTGGGGGCATCTTAATGAGCAGTTCTTC. This sequence encodes CASSWGHLNEQFF.

The rearrangement joins TRBV2 to TRBJ2-7; 8 bases align to TRBD1. This CDR3 contains 14 residues. V dropped 6 bases and J dropped 0; count of bases not matched to a gene: 4. Germline V gene lookup returns CDR1 SNHLY and CDR2 FYNNEI. The CDR3 spells CASRRTGSSYEQYF. DNA of the CDR3: TGTGCCAGCAGAAGGACAGGGTCCTCCTACGAGCAGTACTTC.

The chain employs TRBV6-5 and TRBJ2-1, with D perhaps matching TRBD1 (6 bases). The V end lost 5 bases, the J end lost 4 bases, and 12 bases lay between the germline ends. Germline CDR1 is MNHEY and CDR2 is SVGAGI. The CDR3 is made up of 14 amino acids. The CDR3 DNA reads TGTGCCAGCAGTACGGGGCAGGGGTACAATGAGCAGTTCTTC. It yields the protein CASSTGQGYNEQFF.

The rearrangement uses TRBV18 and TRBJ1-1; D uncertain. CDR1 is KGHSH and CDR2 is LQKENI in the germline V gene. The CDR3 extends over 14 amino acids. V lost 3 bases and J 3 bases, leaving 11 bases between the germline ends. The CDR3 sequence is CASSPSWRDTEAFF. The CDR3, as DNA: TGTGCCAGCTCACCCTCGTGGAGGGACACTGAAGCTTTCTTT.

The rearrangement links TRBV5-6 to TRBJ1-1; D not certain. CDR3 length equals 15 residues. Trimming stripped 4 bases from V and 5 bases from J, with 18 bases between. Germline V gives CDR1 SGHDT, CDR2 YYEEEE. CDR3 in amino acids: CASSHRAGRKTEAFF. CDR3 in DNA: TGTGCCAGCAGCCATAGGGCGGGTCGGAAGACTGAAGCTTTCTTT.

This sequence joins TRBV4-2 and TRBJ2-5; 9 bases are a match to TRBD2. The length of the CDR3 is 16 residues. Germline values: CDR1 LGHNA, CDR2 YNFKEQ. Trimming took 3 bases from V and 5 from J; bases not matched to a gene: 10. The CDR3 is CASSQSSGLAGETQYF. The CDR3 nucleotides read TGTGCCAGCAGCCAGAGTTCGGGACTAGCTGGTGAGACCCAGTACTTC.

The CDR3 reads CASSPLGGRDTEAFF. The CDR3 nucleotides read TGTGCCAGCTCACCACTCGGGGGGAGGGACACTGAAGCTTTCTTT. The V gene is TRBV18, the J gene TRBJ1-1, with D possibly TRBD1 on 5 matching bases. Germline loops: CDR1 KGHSH, CDR2 LQKENI. Trimming cost V 1 base and J 3 bases, with 12 bases left between them. The CDR3 is 15 amino acids.

The chain uses TRBV6-5 and TRBJ1-2, with D tentatively TRBD1 (5 bases). This CDR3 has 15 amino acids. Germline-derived CDR1 and CDR2 are MNHEY and SVGAGI. With 6 bases removed from V and 0 bases from J, the gap between germline ends came to 14 bases. CDR3 bases: TGTGCCAGCAGCCTCCAGGGCACGTCTAACTATGGCTACACCTTC. Its protein is CASSLQGTSNYGYTF.

This chain links TRBV7-7 with TRBJ2-7; 10 nucleotides agree with TRBD2. The CDR3 contains 15 residues. Germline CDR1 reads SSHAT; CDR2 reads FNYEAQ (reference sequence). With 1 base clipped from V and 4 bases from J, the junction kept 4 bases outside the gene matches. The CDR3 loop reads CASSLGSGGVYEQYF. The CDR3 DNA follows: TGTGCCAGCAGCTTAGGGAGCGGGGGGGTTTACGAGCAGTACTTC.

The sample holds one count of this clone. The chain couples TRBV28 to TRBJ1-2, with a tentative D call TRBD1 (5 bases). The germline V gene has CDR1 MDHEN and CDR2 SYDVKM. V lost 4 bases to trimming and J lost 6 bases, with 18 bases between them. The CDR3 consists of 15 residues. In nucleotides, the CDR3 is TGTGCCAGCAGTTCCCCGTCCAACCCGGGGGATGGCTACACCTTC. Residues: CASSSPSNPGDGYTF.

This clone was seen once. The CDR3 bases are TGTGCCTGGAATCAGGGGACCTACGAGCAGTACTTC. As protein: CAWNQGTYEQYF. The V call is TRBV30, the J call TRBJ2-7, with D tentatively TRBD1 (6 bases). Germline CDR1 and CDR2: GTSNPN and SVGIG (reference sequence). The CDR3 has 12 amino acids. V lost 4 bases to trimming and J lost 2 bases, with 9 bases between them.

The CDR3 region has the DNA TGTGCCATCACCCCGTCTGCGACCGGGGAGCTGTTTTTT. Encoded protein: CAITPSATGELFF. This chain uses TRBV10-3 with TRBJ2-2; D gene uncertain. CDR1 ENHRY and CDR2 SYGVKD come from the germline V gene. Trimming pared 7 bases from V and 5 bases from J, leaving 11 bases between. This CDR3 region has 13 residues.